The clone carrying this T cell receptor beta chain was counted many times. Antigen specificity is unknown. This sample was taken from a study of identical twins. General observations from the study: Memory repertoires showed no such pattern, whereas abundant cord blood beta clonotypes carried fewer insertions. The analysis was cross-sectional rather than longitudinal within donors. Researchers reported excess low generation probability among twin-shared out-of-frame alpha sequences.

TCRdb reanalysed the 5' RACE reads using MiXCR and keeps one entry per CDR3 protein. The sample contains roughly 1.6 million distinct CDR3 sequences, about 32% of which appear only once. Everyone who gave samples was a healthy Caucasian. CDR1 and CDR2 (germline): SQVTM, ANQGSEA. The V segment lost 5 bases and the J segment 5 bases; nucleotides outside the gene matches: 8. The length of the CDR3 is 13 residues. The TCR was taken from a newborn girl in good health. The rearrangement uses TRBV29-1 and TRBJ2-7; 8 bases match TRBD1. Sequencing was performed on cord blood. CDR3 in amino acids: CSVTQGAIHEQYF. The DNA of the CDR3 is TGCAGCGTTACCCAGGGGGCGATACACGAGCAGTACTTC.